A single sample gave rise to the 16 T cell receptor beta chains below, sequenced in a study of T-cell memory formation after mild COVID-19. TCRdb re-analysed the 5' RACE reads in MiXCR, keeping a single row per CDR3 protein. Of 250,000 to 300,000 distinct CDR3 sequences listed, about 16% are singletons. Sequencing was performed on PBMCs or a T cell subset sorted from them (not recorded which). These receptors came from a man between 18 and 35 years old who had mild COVID-19 (a few samples of this study predate the infection). Cell type and time point are not known.

This chain links TRBV7-9 with TRBJ2-1; TRBD1 matches at 7 bases. Germline trimming cut 9 bases from V and 9 bases from J; bases unmatched to any gene: 8. CDR1 SEHNR and CDR2 FQNEAQ come from the germline V gene (reference sequence). The length of the CDR3 is 12 residues. CDR3 sequence (DNA): TGTGCCAGTGAGGGGGCGCGCGGTGAGCAGTTCTTC. It yields the protein CASEGARGEQFF.

The chain is built from TRBV28 and TRBJ2-3; 8 bases map to TRBD2. The CDR3 consists of 17 residues. Per germline, CDR1 MDHEN and CDR2 SYDVKM. V lost 6 bases to trimming and J lost 4 bases; unmatched junction nucleotides: 15. CDR3 nucleotides: TGTGCCAGCAGCACCTCGCCGACTAGCGTTAGGGCAGATACGCAGTATTTT. It specifies CASSTSPTSVRADTQYF.

The chain has TRBV5-1 and TRBJ1-5; D unclear. CDR1 SGHRS and CDR2 YFSETQ come from the germline V gene. V was clipped by 5 bases and J by 7 bases, with 13 bases between them. The CDR3 totals 13 residues. CDR3 amino acids: CASRIRAGQPQHF. CDR3 nucleotide sequence: TGCGCCAGCAGGATTAGGGCTGGGCAGCCCCAGCATTTT.

The chain couples TRBV9 to TRBJ2-5; D may be TRBD1 (5 bases). The germline gives CDR1 SGDLS, CDR2 YYNGEE. Deletions cut 3 bases from V and 1 base from J, with 13 bases between. There are 15 residues in the CDR3. This CDR3 reads CASSELGAIQETQYF. DNA of the CDR3: TGTGCCAGCAGCGAGTTAGGGGCCATCCAAGAGACCCAGTACTTC.

The chain couples TRBV20-1 to TRBJ1-1, with D hard to call. Germline assignment: CDR1 DFQATT and CDR2 SNEGSKA (reference sequence). This CDR3 contains 11 residues. The V end lost 0 bases, the J end lost 10 bases, and 9 bases lay between the germline ends. CDR3 nucleotide sequence: TGCAGTGCTAGAGATCATGGGGTAGCTTTCTTT. Protein product: CSARDHGVAFF.

In this sample, this clonotype turned up a few times. V is TRBV7-3 and J is TRBJ1-2, with a possible D match to TRBD1 (6 bases). The CDR3 runs to 15 residues. Germline V gives CDR1 SGHTA, CDR2 FQGTGA. V dropped 0 bases and J dropped 7 bases, with 15 bases sitting between them. This CDR3 is CASSLTAGGRGGYTF. Here the CDR3 DNA reads TGTGCCAGCAGCTTAACTGCGGGGGGCAGGGGTGGCTACACCTTC.

This clonotype has just a few counts. The chain joins TRBV7-9 to TRBJ1-3; 7 bases are shared with TRBD1. CDR1 is SEHNR, CDR2 FQNEAQ, per germline (reference sequence). This CDR3 contains 15 residues. The J segment lost 0 bases and the V segment lost 5 bases, leaving 4 bases of the junction unmatched. The CDR3 is CASSTRDSSGNTIYF. CDR3 DNA: TGTGCCAGCAGCACTAGGGACAGCTCTGGAAACACCATATATTTT.

This clonotype was seen many times. The CDR3 nucleotides read TGTGCCAGCAGCCAAGGGGGCTCTTCGCAGGCTTTCTTT. Protein sequence: CASSQGGSSQAFF. The chain employs TRBV6-5 and TRBJ1-1, with 7 bases aligning to TRBD1. The CDR3 is 13 residues long. With V trimmed by 6 bases and J by 11 bases, 12 bases remained unmatched. CDR1 and CDR2 from the germline V gene are MNHEY and SVGAGI.

The chain employs TRBV12-3 or TRBV12-4 and TRBJ1-1; no clear D gene. This CDR3 has 15 residues. V was cut by 7 bases and J by 3 bases, with 18 bases left in between. CDR3 DNA sequence: TGTGCCAGCACCCGCCGGGGAGGTTGGGACACTGAAGCTTTCTTT. This gives the protein CASTRRGGWDTEAFF.

This chain uses TRBV4-2 with TRBJ1-4; no definite D call. Germline V gene sequence: CDR1 LGHNA, CDR2 YNFKEQ. The V and J ends lost 10 bases and 8 bases respectively, with 11 bases between them. CDR3 length: 11 amino acids. Here the CDR3 reads CATMGGEKLFF. The CDR3, as DNA: TGTGCCACCATGGGAGGGGAAAAACTGTTTTTT.

This chain links TRBV10-1 with TRBJ1-1; 7 positions match TRBD1. Germline CDR1 is WNHNN and CDR2 is SYGVQD (reference sequence). The CDR3 runs 15 residues. V shed 6 bases, J shed 2 bases, and the junction held 9 bases outside the gene matches. The CDR3 region is CASSPSGGGNTEAFF. CDR3 DNA: TGCGCCAGCAGCCCCTCAGGGGGGGGCAACACTGAAGCTTTCTTT.

The V and J genes are TRBV10-2 and TRBJ2-1, with 9 bases that match TRBD1. V shed 5 bases and J 3 bases; nucleotides not matched to a gene: 5. Germline-derived CDR1 and CDR2 are WSHSY and SAAADI. This CDR3 comprises 15 residues. The CDR3 DNA reads as TGCGCCAGCAGTAGCCAGGGACAGGGCTACAATGAGCAGTTCTTC. As protein: CASSSQGQGYNEQFF.

In its sample, this clonotype was seen many times. The V gene is TRBV28, the J gene TRBJ2-7; TRBD1 aligns across 8 bases. J gave up 5 bases and V 3 bases, and 3 bases lay outside the gene matches. Germline V gives CDR1 MDHEN, CDR2 SYDVKM. The CDR3 covers 13 residues. The CDR3 sequence is CASSFDRGHEQYV. In nucleotides, the CDR3 is TGTGCCAGCAGTTTTGACAGGGGCCACGAGCAGTACGTC.

This sequence joins TRBV4-2 and TRBJ2-7; D is unclear. This CDR3 spans 15 amino acids. Germline V gene lookup returns CDR1 LGHNA and CDR2 YNFKEQ. V was clipped by 1 base and J by 5 bases, with 15 bases between them. Written as DNA, the CDR3 is TGTGCCAGCAGCCAAGCTGCTTCGAGGTCTCACGAGCAGTACTTC. It is translated as CASSQAASRSHEQYF.

This clonotype has a handful of counts. The gene calls are TRBV6-1 and TRBJ2-1; the match to TRBD2 covers 11 bases. J was trimmed by 4 bases and V by 2 bases; bases with no gene match: 1. Per germline, CDR1 MNHNS and CDR2 SASEGT. The CDR3 loop spans 15 amino acids. CDR3 loop: CASSELAGGYNEQFF. CDR3 DNA sequence: TGTGCCAGCAGTGAACTAGCGGGGGGATACAATGAGCAGTTCTTC.

The rearrangement uses TRBV20-1 and TRBJ2-7; a possible D gene is TRBD1 (5 bases). This CDR3 has 14 amino acids. Between the trimmed V and J ends, which lost 3 bases and 2 bases, there was a span of 14 bases. CDR1 is DFQATT, CDR2 SNEGSKA, per germline (reference sequence). The CDR3 DNA reads as TGCAGTGCTAGCCCCCGTGACAGAACCTACGAGCAGTACGTC. It specifies CSASPRDRTYEQYV.